Presented here are 32 T cell receptor beta chains from one specimen sequenced in a study of blood T cell repertoires in COVID-19. Produced via immunoSEQ multiplex PCR; TCRdb's table is partial and in-frame only. The sample holds 250,000 or so clones, roughly nine tenths seen once. Sequencing input: peripheral blood. Receptors originate from a woman between 35 and 50 years old who had recovered from COVID-19.

This sequence joins TRBV6-5 and TRBJ1-4, with D possibly TRBD1 on 6 matching bases. The CDR3 covers 15 residues. The germline gives CDR1 MNHEY, CDR2 SVGAGI. The V end lost 4 bases, the J end lost 7 bases, and 16 bases lay between the germline ends. The CDR3 sequence is CASSFGQRTVEKLFF. The CDR3 DNA follows: TGTGCCAGCAGTTTCGGACAGCGGACGGTTGAAAAACTGTTTTTT.

The chain recombines TRBV23-1 with TRBJ2-4; 9 bases align to TRBD1. TRBV23-1 is treated as an ORF (open reading frame) with a function not yet certain. Trimming at V came to 3 bases and at J to 8 bases, leaving 2 bases not matched to a gene. This CDR3 is 13 amino acids long. The CDR3 protein is CASSQGQGDIQYF. The CDR3 DNA reads as TGCGCCAGCAGTCAGGGACAGGGTGACATTCAGTACTTC.

This sequence joins TRBV9 and TRBJ2-1; tentative D call: TRBD2 (5 bases). CDR1 and CDR2 (germline): SGDLS, YYNGEE. V was clipped by 0 bases and J by 0 bases, with 10 bases between them. The CDR3 has 16 amino acids. CDR3 residues: CASSVDGLSSYNEQFF. CDR3 bases: TGTGCCAGCAGCGTAGACGGACTCAGCTCCTACAATGAGCAGTTCTTC.

The rearrangement links TRBV27 to TRBJ2-5; 9 nucleotides match TRBD1. CDR1 is MNHEY and CDR2 is SMNVEV in the germline V gene (reference sequence). This CDR3 contains 15 residues. The trim removed 7 bases at V and 5 bases at J, leaving 11 bases unmatched. The CDR3 DNA follows: TGTGCCAGCAAAAGATACAGGGGGCTAGGGGAGACCCAGTACTTC. It encodes CASKRYRGLGETQYF.

V is TRBV5-1 and J is TRBJ1-1; 7 bases fit TRBD1. Germline assignment: CDR1 SGHRS and CDR2 YFSETQ. The CDR3 loop spans 15 amino acids. Losses at the gene ends were 2 bases for V and 1 base for J; bases not matched to a gene: 5. CDR3 bases: TGCGCCAGCAGCTTTAGGGGGCTTGGGAACACTGAAGCTTTCTTT. It specifies CASSFRGLGNTEAFF.

The chain carries TRBV19 and TRBJ2-3, with 12 bases identical to TRBD2. The CDR3 is 16 residues long. Unmatched junction bases numbered 16, after V lost 4 bases and J lost 14 bases. Germline assignment: CDR1 LNHDA and CDR2 SQIVND (reference sequence). CDR3 in amino acids: CASSTRLGLAGSGGYF. DNA of the CDR3: TGTGCCAGTAGTACGCGCCTCGGACTAGCGGGGTCCGGGGGGTATTTT.

The J gene is TRBJ1-2, the V gene TRBV10-2, with D unclear. CDR1 is WSHSY and CDR2 is SAAADI in the germline V gene. This CDR3 spans 14 amino acids. Trimming left V 7 bases short and J 8 bases short, with 20 bases between. CDR3 sequence reads: CASNSEPGRRGYTF. CDR3 DNA: TGCGCCAGCAACAGTGAGCCAGGTCGGAGGGGCTACACCTTC.

The chain carries TRBV5-5 and TRBJ2-7; possible D gene TRBD2, 5 bases. This CDR3 is 13 amino acids long. With 3 bases removed from V and 7 bases from J, the gap between germline ends came to 14 bases. Germline V gene lookup returns CDR1 SGHKS and CDR2 YYEKEE (reference sequence). The CDR3 sequence: CASSWELTGEQYF. The CDR3 coding sequence is TGTGCCAGCAGCTGGGAACTAACGGGAGAGCAGTACTTC.

To note about this clone: The same CDR3 is also encoded by other DNA sequences in this sample. The chain carries TRBV5-4 and TRBJ2-7; TRBD2 is a possible D gene (5 bases). Germline V gives CDR1 SGHNT, CDR2 YYREEE (reference sequence). Trimming took 4 bases from V and 5 from J, leaving 16 bases between them. The CDR3 covers 14 residues. The CDR3 loop reads CASSEPNGGHEQYV. In DNA form, the CDR3 reads TGTGCCAGCAGCGAACCAAATGGAGGCCACGAGCAGTACGTC.

Only a few counts were recorded for this clone. The gene calls are TRBV7-2 and TRBJ2-1; 9 bases align to TRBD2. Germline V gene sequence: CDR1 SGHTA, CDR2 FQGNSA. This CDR3 region has 18 residues. V was pared by 2 bases and J by 3 bases, with 11 bases of the junction left unmatched. CDR3 protein: CASSLLRSSGANYNEQFF. CDR3 nucleotides: TGTGCCAGCAGCTTACTTCGGTCTAGCGGGGCGAACTACAATGAGCAGTTCTTC. The full variable domain, in which reference TRBV7-2 and TRBJ2-1 provide the parts outside the CDR3, is GAGVSQSPSNKVTEKGKDVELRCDPISGHTALYWYRQSLGQGLEFLIYFQGNSAPDKSGLPSDRFSAERTGGSVSTLTIQRTQQEDSAVYLCASSLLRSSGANYNEQFFGPGTRLTVL.

This clone is a singleton in its sample. The V call is TRBV6-4, the J call TRBJ2-1; D possibly corresponds to TRBD2 (7 bases). The CDR3 loop spans 15 amino acids. CDR1 and CDR2 from the germline V gene are MRHNA and SNTAGT. Trimming removed 5 bases from V and 0 bases from J, with 11 bases in between. The CDR3 region is CASSWGGGSYNEQFF. The CDR3 DNA reads TGTGCCAGCAGTTGGGGAGGGGGCTCCTACAATGAGCAGTTCTTC.

The rearrangement uses TRBV7-8 and TRBJ2-5; perhaps TRBD2 as D (6 bases). There are 16 residues in the CDR3. The germline V gene has CDR1 SGHVS and CDR2 FQNEAQ. The V and J ends lost 2 bases and 0 bases respectively, with 13 bases between them. CDR3 coding DNA: TGTGCCAGCAGCTTAATTTTCCAGCGGGACCAAGAGACCCAGTACTTC. Its protein product is CASSLIFQRDQETQYF.

This chain connects TRBV28 to TRBJ2-2; TRBD2 aligns across 10 bases. V was pared by 2 bases and J by 5 bases, with 2 bases of the junction left unmatched. This CDR3 has 15 residues. Germline values: CDR1 MDHEN, CDR2 SYDVKM. This CDR3 reads CASSLGLAVTGELFF. CDR3 nucleotide sequence: TGTGCCAGCAGTTTAGGACTAGCGGTTACCGGGGAGCTGTTTTTT.

This clone has just one count. One junction end does not reproduce the germline sequence, and a read error may be involved. The gene calls are TRBV5-1 and TRBJ1-6; D possibly corresponds to TRBD1 (5 bases). The germline gives CDR1 SGHRS, CDR2 YFSETQ. The CDR3 contains 13 residues. CDR3 sequence (DNA): TGCGCCAGCAGCTTGGAGGACAATTCACCCCTACACTTT. This encodes CASSLEDNSPLHF.

The chain carries TRBV19 and TRBJ2-5, with a tentative D call TRBD1 (6 bases). The CDR3 extends over 13 amino acids. Germline CDR1 reads LNHDA; CDR2 reads SQIVND (reference sequence). Deletions cut 5 bases from V and 4 bases from J, with 11 bases between. CDR3 bases: TGTGCCAGTAGTGGACAAGGGGGAGAGACCCAGTACTTC. Amino acids: CASSGQGGETQYF. The variable domain in full, with the rest retrieved from reference TRBV19 and TRBJ2-5, is DGGITQSPKYLFRKEGQNVTLSCEQNLNHDAMYWYRQDPGQGLRLIYYSQIVNDFQKGDIAEGYSVSREKKESFPLTVTSAQKNPTAFYLCASSGQGGETQYFGPGTRLLVL.

The gene calls are TRBV7-6 and TRBJ2-6; 8 positions agree with TRBD1. CDR1 is SGHVS and CDR2 is FNYEAQ in the germline V gene. The CDR3 is made up of 17 amino acids. The J segment lost 3 bases and the V segment lost 1 base, leaving 5 bases of the junction unmatched. The CDR3 protein is CASSLGQGASGANVLTF. In DNA, the CDR3 is TGTGCCAGCAGCTTAGGGCAGGGGGCAAGTGGGGCCAACGTCCTGACTTTC.

This chain connects TRBV11-3 to TRBJ2-3, with 12 bases matching TRBD2. With 2 bases clipped from V and 0 bases from J, the junction kept 3 bases outside the gene matches. Per the germline V gene, CDR1 is SGHNT and CDR2 is YENEEA. The CDR3 spans 17 residues. CDR3 in amino acids: CASSLRTSGTSTDTQYF. The DNA for the CDR3 is TGTGCCAGCAGCTTACGGACTAGCGGGACAAGCACAGATACGCAGTATTTT.

V gene TRBV28 combines with J gene TRBJ1-5; 9 positions match TRBD1. Germline trimming cut 6 bases from V and 7 bases from J; bases unmatched to any gene: 10. Germline CDR1 and CDR2: MDHEN and SYDVKM. The CDR3 has 15 residues. As DNA, the CDR3 is TGTGCCAGCAGGCGGGACTGGACAGGGGAACAGCCCCAGCATTTT. Translation gives CASRRDWTGEQPQHF.

The J gene is TRBJ2-3, the V gene TRBV3-1 (or the pseudogene TRBV3-2), with TRBD2 as a possible D gene (7 bases). Germline CDR1 and CDR2: LGHDT and YNNKEL (reference sequence). The length of the CDR3 is 16 residues. Trimming removed 5 bases at V and 2 bases at J, with 17 bases between. The CDR3 sequence: CASSWSAGHTTDTQYF. CDR3 DNA sequence: TGTGCCAGCAGCTGGTCAGCGGGACATACCACAGATACGCAGTATTTT.

V and J are TRBV7-2 and TRBJ1-3; TRBD1 agrees at 7 bases. Trimming removed 5 bases from V and 0 bases from J; junction bases left unmatched: 4. CDR1 is SGHTA, CDR2 FQGNSA, per germline. The CDR3 is 15 residues long. Written as DNA, the CDR3 is TGTGCCAGCAGCCGGACAGGCCACTCTGGAAACACCATATATTTT. Its translation: CASSRTGHSGNTIYF. Supplemented by reference TRBV7-2 and TRBJ1-3, the full variable domain reads GAGVSQSPSNKVTEKGKDVELRCDPISGHTALYWYRQSLGQGLEFLIYFQGNSAPDKSGLPSDRFSAERTGGSVSTLTIQRTQQEDSAVYLCASSRTGHSGNTIYFGEGSWLTVV.

V usage is TRBV3-1 (or the pseudogene TRBV3-2) and J usage is TRBJ2-1, with TRBD1 as a possible D gene (5 bases). V lost 5 bases to trimming and J lost 9 bases, with 17 bases between them. The CDR3 is made up of 14 amino acids. Looked up from germline, CDR1 is LGHDT and CDR2 is YNNKEL (reference sequence). The DNA for the CDR3 is TGTGCCAGCAGCAATCTAGGGGTGCCGAGTGAGCAGTTCTTC. It codes for CASSNLGVPSEQFF.

The table lists this clone with a count of one. The rearrangement uses TRBV6-2 or TRBV6-3 and TRBJ1-2; 10 bases fit TRBD1. The germline gives CDR1 MNHEY, CDR2 SVGEGT. The V and J ends lost 4 bases and 0 bases, in that order; junction bases with no gene match: 8. CDR3 length: 17 residues. CDR3 protein: CASSWGTGVVTNYGYTF. CDR3 DNA: TGTGCCAGCAGTTGGGGGACAGGGGTTGTAACTAACTATGGCTACACCTTC.

V usage is TRBV7-2 and J usage is TRBJ2-7; the match to TRBD2 covers 14 bases. The CDR3 covers 16 residues. CDR1 is SGHTA, CDR2 FQGNSA, per germline. V gave up 5 bases and J gave up 1 base; unmatched junction bases: 4. This CDR3 reads CASSPGTSGGSYEQYF. The CDR3 DNA is TGTGCCAGCAGCCCCGGGACTAGCGGGGGTTCCTACGAGCAGTACTTC.

The chain has TRBV30 and TRBJ1-6, with a tentative D call TRBD1 (5 bases). CDR1 and CDR2 from the germline V gene are GTSNPN and SVGIG (reference sequence). The CDR3 consists of 13 residues. Between the trimmed V and J ends, which lost 5 bases and 7 bases, there was a span of 12 bases. The CDR3: CAWVDRFNSPLHF. The CDR3 DNA reads TGTGCCTGGGTAGACAGATTCAATTCACCCCTCCACTTT.

This chain links TRBV14 with TRBJ2-3; 10 bases fit TRBD2. Germline CDR1 and CDR2: SGHDN and FVKESK. The CDR3 is made up of 18 amino acids. With V trimmed by 2 bases and J by 1 base, 9 bases remained unmatched. The CDR3 spells CASSQNLLAGVGTDTQYF. The CDR3 nucleotides are TGTGCCAGCAGCCAAAACCTGCTAGCGGGAGTTGGCACAGATACGCAGTATTTT.

V usage is TRBV19 and J usage is TRBJ2-7; possibly TRBD2 for D (5 bases). CDR1 and CDR2 from the germline V gene are LNHDA and SQIVND (reference sequence). The V end was cut by 7 bases, the J end by 5 bases, with 18 bases between. This CDR3 has 14 residues. DNA for the CDR3: TGTGCCAGTATTCCTGGACTTCTTAGAAACGAGCAGTACGTC. This encodes CASIPGLLRNEQYV.

The V and J genes are TRBV5-1 and TRBJ1-2; D not certain. CDR1 SGHRS and CDR2 YFSETQ come from the germline V gene. CDR3 length: 13 amino acids. Trimming took 2 bases from V and 7 from J, leaving 12 bases between them. CDR3: CASSFSGQSGYTF. The CDR3 nucleotides are TGCGCCAGCAGCTTTTCAGGTCAGAGTGGCTACACCTTC. The variable domain in full, completed from reference TRBV5-1 and TRBJ1-2, reads KAGVTQTPRYLIKTRGQQVTLSCSPISGHRSVSWYQQTPGQGLQFLFEYFSETQRNKGNFPGRFSGRQFSNSRSEMNVSTLELGDSALYLCASSFSGQSGYTFGSGTRLTVV.

The genes are TRBV9 and TRBJ2-3, with 9 bases that match TRBD2. With V trimmed by 2 bases and J by 1 base, 11 bases remained unmatched. The CDR3 consists of 18 residues. Germline lookup yields CDR1 SGDLS and CDR2 YYNGEE. CDR3: CASSVQLIAGEGTDTQYF. The CDR3 bases are TGTGCCAGCAGCGTTCAATTAATAGCGGGAGAGGGCACAGATACGCAGTATTTT.

The J gene is TRBJ1-1, the V gene TRBV28; D unresolved. The V and J ends lost 1 base and 8 bases respectively, with 11 bases between them. In germline, CDR1 is MDHEN, CDR2 SYDVKM. The CDR3 runs to 13 residues. The CDR3 here is CASSLFSPSEAFF. As DNA, the CDR3 is TGTGCCAGCAGTTTATTTTCCCCCTCCGAAGCTTTCTTT. The whole variable domain, remainder taken from reference TRBV28 and TRBJ1-1, is DVKVTQSSRYLVKRTGEKVFLECVQDMDHENMFWYRQDPGLGLRLIYFSYDVKMKEKGDIPEGYSVSREKKERFSLILESASTNQTSMYLCASSLFSPSEAFFGQGTRLTVV.

In this sample, this clone turned up a few times. The chain combines TRBV30 with TRBJ2-1; 8 bases fit TRBD2. The CDR3 sequence is 15 residues long. CDR1 is GTSNPN, CDR2 SVGIG, per germline (reference sequence). The junction had 7 bases not matched to a gene; V was cut back by 5 bases and J by 1 base. CDR3 amino acids: CAWQKAGASYNEQFF. CDR3 coding DNA: TGTGCCTGGCAGAAAGCGGGGGCATCCTACAATGAGCAGTTCTTC.

The chain joins TRBV5-1 to TRBJ2-2; D possibly corresponds to TRBD1 (6 bases). The CDR3 runs 17 residues. Germline V gene sequence: CDR1 SGHRS, CDR2 YFSETQ. V gave up 2 bases and J gave up 0 bases, with 14 bases separating them. DNA for the CDR3: TGCGCCAGCAGCTTTAGGTTTGAGGGGGCGAACACCGGGGAGCTGTTTTTT. Residues: CASSFRFEGANTGELFF.

The CDR3 protein is CASSHLQGAGNTQYF. CDR3 DNA: TGCGCCAGCAGCCACCTACAGGGAGCAGGGAATACGCAGTATTTT. The chain carries TRBV4-1 and TRBJ2-3; possible D gene TRBD1, 6 bases. The V gene lost 3 bases and the J gene lost 7 bases, with 17 bases spanning the gap. The CDR3 runs 15 residues. Germline V lookup: CDR1 MGHRA, CDR2 YSYEKL.